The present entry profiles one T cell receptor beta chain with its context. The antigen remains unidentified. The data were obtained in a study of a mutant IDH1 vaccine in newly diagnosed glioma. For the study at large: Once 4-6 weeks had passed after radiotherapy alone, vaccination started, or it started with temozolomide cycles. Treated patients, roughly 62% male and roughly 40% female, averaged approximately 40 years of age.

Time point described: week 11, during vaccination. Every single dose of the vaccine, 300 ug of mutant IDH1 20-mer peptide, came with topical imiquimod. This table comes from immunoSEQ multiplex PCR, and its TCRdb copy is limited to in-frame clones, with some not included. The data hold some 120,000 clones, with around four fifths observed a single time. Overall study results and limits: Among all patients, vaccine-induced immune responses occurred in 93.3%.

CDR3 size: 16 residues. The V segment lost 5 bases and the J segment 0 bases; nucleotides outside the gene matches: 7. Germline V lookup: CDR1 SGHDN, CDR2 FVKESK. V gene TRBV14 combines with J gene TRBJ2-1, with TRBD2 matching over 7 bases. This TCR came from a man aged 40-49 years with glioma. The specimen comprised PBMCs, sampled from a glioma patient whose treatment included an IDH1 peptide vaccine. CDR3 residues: CASSTPGLLSYNEQFF. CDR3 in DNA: TGTGCCAGCAGCACCCCGGGACTACTCTCCTACAATGAGCAGTTCTTC.